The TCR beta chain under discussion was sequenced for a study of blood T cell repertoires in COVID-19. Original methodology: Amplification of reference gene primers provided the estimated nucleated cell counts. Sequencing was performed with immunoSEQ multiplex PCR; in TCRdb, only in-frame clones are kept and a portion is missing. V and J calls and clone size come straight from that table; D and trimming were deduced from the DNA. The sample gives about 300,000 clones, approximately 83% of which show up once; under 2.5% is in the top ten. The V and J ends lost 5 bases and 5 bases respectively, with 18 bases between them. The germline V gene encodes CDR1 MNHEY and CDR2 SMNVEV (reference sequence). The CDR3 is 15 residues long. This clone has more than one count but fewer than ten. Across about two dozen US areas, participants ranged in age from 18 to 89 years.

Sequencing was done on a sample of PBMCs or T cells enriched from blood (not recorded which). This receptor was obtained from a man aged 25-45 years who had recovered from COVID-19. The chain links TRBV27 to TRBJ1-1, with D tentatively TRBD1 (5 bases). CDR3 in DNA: TGTGCCAGCAGTAGAGGACAACCACAGAGGACTGAAGCTTTCTTT. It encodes CASSRGQPQRTEAFF.